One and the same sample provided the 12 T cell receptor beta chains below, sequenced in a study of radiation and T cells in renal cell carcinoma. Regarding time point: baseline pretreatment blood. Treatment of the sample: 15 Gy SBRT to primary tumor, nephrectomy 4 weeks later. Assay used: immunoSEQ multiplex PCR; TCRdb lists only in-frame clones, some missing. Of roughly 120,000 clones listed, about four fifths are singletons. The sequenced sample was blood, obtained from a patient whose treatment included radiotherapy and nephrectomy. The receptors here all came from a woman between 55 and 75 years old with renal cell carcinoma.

The CDR3 region is CATSRDKRFGYGYTF. Written as DNA, the CDR3 is TGTGCCACCAGCAGAGATAAGAGGTTTGGCTATGGCTACACCTTC. V gene TRBV15 combines with J gene TRBJ1-2; D remains unclear. The CDR3 is made up of 15 amino acids. V lost 0 bases, J lost 4 bases, and 12 bases lay in between. Germline V gene lookup returns CDR1 LNHNV and CDR2 YYDKDF (reference sequence).

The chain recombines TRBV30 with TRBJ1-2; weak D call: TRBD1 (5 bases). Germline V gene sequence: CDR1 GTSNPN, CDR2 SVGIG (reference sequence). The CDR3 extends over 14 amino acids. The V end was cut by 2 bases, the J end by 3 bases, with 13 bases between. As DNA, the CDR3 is TGTGCCTGGAGTACAGGCGCCGGGGACTATGGCTACACCTTC. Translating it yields CAWSTGAGDYGYTF. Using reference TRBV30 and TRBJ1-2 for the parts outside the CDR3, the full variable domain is SQTIHQWPATLVQPVGSPLSLECTVEGTSNPNLYWYRQAAGRGLQLLFYSVGIGQISSEVPQNLSASRPQDRQFILSSKKLLLSDSGFYLCAWSTGAGDYGYTFGSGTRLTVV.

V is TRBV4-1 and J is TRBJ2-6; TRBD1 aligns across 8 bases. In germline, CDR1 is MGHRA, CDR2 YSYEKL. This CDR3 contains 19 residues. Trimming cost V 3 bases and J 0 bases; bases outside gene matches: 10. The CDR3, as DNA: TGCGCCAGCAGCCAGAGCCGGGACAGGAATTCCTCTGGGGCCAACGTCCTGACTTTC. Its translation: CASSQSRDRNSSGANVLTF.

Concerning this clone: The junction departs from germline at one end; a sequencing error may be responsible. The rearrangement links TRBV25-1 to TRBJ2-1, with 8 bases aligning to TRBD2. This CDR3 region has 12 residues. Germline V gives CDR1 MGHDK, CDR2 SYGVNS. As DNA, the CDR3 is TGTGCCAGCAGTGCCGGGGGGGGGAGGCTGCTCTTC. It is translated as CASSAGGGRLLF.

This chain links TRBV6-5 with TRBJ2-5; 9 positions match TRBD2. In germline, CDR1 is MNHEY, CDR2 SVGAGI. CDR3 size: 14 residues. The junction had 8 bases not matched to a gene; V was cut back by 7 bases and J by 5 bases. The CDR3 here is CASTGLAFGETQYF. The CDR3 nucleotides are TGTGCCAGCACCGGACTAGCGTTTGGGGAGACCCAGTACTTC.

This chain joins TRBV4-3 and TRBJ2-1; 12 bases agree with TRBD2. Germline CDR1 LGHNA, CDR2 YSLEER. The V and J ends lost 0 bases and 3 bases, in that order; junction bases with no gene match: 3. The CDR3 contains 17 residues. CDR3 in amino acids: CASSQDRTSGNYNEQFF. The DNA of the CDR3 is TGCGCCAGCAGCCAAGACCGGACTAGCGGGAACTACAATGAGCAGTTCTTC.

CDR3 sequence (DNA): TGCAGCGTTGTTAGAGACAGGGGCACAGATACGCAGTATTTT. Translating gives CSVVRDRGTDTQYF. This chain uses TRBV29-1 with TRBJ2-3; 7 nucleotides agree with TRBD1. The V segment lost 4 bases and the J segment 1 base; nucleotides outside the gene matches: 5. The CDR3 sequence is 14 residues long. Germline-derived CDR1 and CDR2 are SQVTM and ANQGSEA.

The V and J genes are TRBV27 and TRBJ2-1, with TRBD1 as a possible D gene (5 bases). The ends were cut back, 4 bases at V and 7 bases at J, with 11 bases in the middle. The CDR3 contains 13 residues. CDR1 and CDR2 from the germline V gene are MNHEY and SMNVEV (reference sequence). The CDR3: CASSYRQTNEQFF. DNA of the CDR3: TGTGCCAGCAGTTACCGACAGACAAATGAGCAGTTCTTC.

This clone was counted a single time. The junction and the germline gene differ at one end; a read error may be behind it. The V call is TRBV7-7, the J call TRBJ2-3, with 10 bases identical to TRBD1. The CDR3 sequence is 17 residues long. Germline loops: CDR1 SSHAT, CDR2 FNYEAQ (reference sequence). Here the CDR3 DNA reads TGTGCTAGCAGCTTAGTGAAGGACAGGGGGTTTGCAGATACGCAGTATTTT. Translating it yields CASSLVKDRGFADTQYF.

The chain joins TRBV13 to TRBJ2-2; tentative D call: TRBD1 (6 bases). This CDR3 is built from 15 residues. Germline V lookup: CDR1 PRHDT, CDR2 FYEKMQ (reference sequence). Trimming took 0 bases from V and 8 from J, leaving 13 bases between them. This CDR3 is CASSLGVTGSGELFF. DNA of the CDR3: TGTGCCAGCAGCTTAGGAGTTACAGGGTCTGGGGAGCTGTTTTTT. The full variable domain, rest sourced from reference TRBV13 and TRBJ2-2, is AAGVIQSPRHLIKEKRETATLKCYPIPRHDTVYWYQQGPGQDPQFLISFYEKMQSDKGSIPDRFSAQQFSDYHSELNMSSLELGDSALYFCASSLGVTGSGELFFGEGSRLTVL.

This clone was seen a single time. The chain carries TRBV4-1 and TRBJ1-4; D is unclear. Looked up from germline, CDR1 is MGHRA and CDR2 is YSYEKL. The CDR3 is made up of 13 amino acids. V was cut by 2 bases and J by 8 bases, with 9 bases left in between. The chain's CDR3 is CASSQRAEEKLFF. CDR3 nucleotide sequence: TGCGCCAGCAGCCAACGAGCTGAAGAAAAACTGTTTTTT.

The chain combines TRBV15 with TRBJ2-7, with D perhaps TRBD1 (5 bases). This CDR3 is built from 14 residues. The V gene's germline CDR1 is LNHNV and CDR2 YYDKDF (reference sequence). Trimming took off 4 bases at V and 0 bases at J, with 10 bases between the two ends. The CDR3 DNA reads TGTGCCACCAGCACGGACACGTCCTCCTACGAGCAGTACTTC. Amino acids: CATSTDTSSYEQYF. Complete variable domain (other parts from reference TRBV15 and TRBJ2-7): DAMVIQNPRYQVTQFGKPVTLSCSQTLNHNVMYWYQQKSSQAPKLLFHYYDKDFNNEADTPDNFQSRRPNTSFCFLDIRSPGLGDTAMYLCATSTDTSSYEQYFGPGTRLTVT.